This is a list of T cell receptor beta chains from one sample in a study of blood T cell repertoires in COVID-19. Clones were sequenced by immunoSEQ multiplex PCR, and TCRdb holds only the in-frame ones, with some missing. The table shows fewer than 350,000 clones, with around 90% occurring only once. The sample comprised PBMCs or T cells enriched from blood (not recorded which). These receptors all stem from a woman aged 40 to 50 with acute COVID-19. The CDR3 runs from the conserved cysteine through the conserved F or W. A D gene is named only where the DNA matches it firmly. Part of the rows lack a size; the others show once, few, many or a class for expanded clones.

size: .; D: TRBD1; V: TRBV3-1/TRBV3-2; J: TRBJ2-1; DNA: TGTGCCAGCAGCCAATCGGGACAGGGGCTGTTCTTC; CDR3: CASSQSGQGLFF
size: .; D: TRBD2; V: TRBV27; J: TRBJ2-3; DNA: TGTGCCACCTCGACTAGCATGGGTACGCAGTATTTT; CDR3: CATSTSMGTQYF
size: .; D: .; V: TRBV12-3/TRBV12-4; J: TRBJ2-3; DNA: TGTGCCAGCACCCGTCCACGGGATACGCAGTATTTT; CDR3: CASTRPRDTQYF
size: .; D: .; V: TRBV4-3; J: TRBJ1-6; DNA: TGCGCCAGCAGCCAAGAAACATACTCAGGGAATTCACCCCTCCACTTT; CDR3: CASSQETYSGNSPLHF
size: .; D: TRBD2; V: TRBV30; J: TRBJ2-1; DNA: TGTGCCTGGAGTGCCGGGGGGGGATTGGATGAGCAGTTCTTC; CDR3: CAWSAGGGLDEQFF
size: .; D: .; V: TRBV28; J: TRBJ2-7; DNA: TGTGCCAGCAGTTTTTCTGCAGGGTCAGGCGAGCAGTACTTC; CDR3: CASSFSAGSGEQYF
size: .; D: TRBD2; V: TRBV7-2; J: TRBJ2-3; DNA: TGTGCCAGCAGCTCGCAGACTAGCGGGGTGTTCACAGATACGCAGTATTTT; CDR3: CASSSQTSGVFTDTQYF
size: few; D: .; V: TRBV13; J: TRBJ1-4; DNA: TGTGCGCCGGGGGAGCAAACTAATGAAAAACTGTTTTTT; CDR3: CAPGEQTNEKLFF
size: .; D: TRBD1; V: TRBV4-1; J: TRBJ2-4; DNA: TGCGCCAGCAGCCCCGGGACAGGGGAGTTAGCCAAAAACATTCAGTACTTC; CDR3: CASSPGTGELAKNIQYF
size: .; D: TRBD2; V: TRBV6-6; J: TRBJ2-3; DNA: TGTGCCAGCAGTTACGGGGAGGGAACCACAGATACGCAGTATTTT; CDR3: CASSYGEGTTDTQYF
size: once; D: .; V: TRBV15; J: TRBJ2-1; DNA: TGTGCCACCAGCAGAGATAGTAGCCTGATGATGGATGAGCAGTTCTTC; CDR3: CATSRDSSLMMDEQFF
size: once; D: .; V: TRBV19; J: TRBJ2-2; DNA: TGTGCCAGTACAAGCCAGGGATCAGGGGAGCTGTTTTTT; CDR3: CASTSQGSGELFF
size: .; D: .; V: TRBV6-2/TRBV6-3; J: TRBJ1-2; DNA: TGTGCCAGCAGTTACCAACTTGGTGGTTACACCTTC; CDR3: CASSYQLGGYTF
size: .; D: .; V: TRBV9; J: TRBJ1-2; DNA: TGTGCCAGCAGCGTAGGCGACAGCCTTGCTAACTATGGCTACACCTTC; CDR3: CASSVGDSLANYGYTF
size: .; D: TRBD2; V: TRBV7-3; J: TRBJ2-5; DNA: TGTGCCAGCAGCTTAGGAGGGAGGGCTAGCGGGGGGCAAGAGACCCAGTACTTC; CDR3: CASSLGGRASGGQETQYF
size: .; D: .; V: TRBV10-3; J: TRBJ2-6; DNA: TGTGCCATCAGTGAACGTCAGTCCAACGTCCTGACTTTC; CDR3: CAISERQSNVLTF
size: .; D: TRBD2; V: TRBV5-6; J: TRBJ2-1; DNA: TGTGCCAGCAGAATCGGGGGGTCCTACAATGAGCAGTTCTTC; CDR3: CASRIGGSYNEQFF
size: .; D: .; V: TRBV14; J: TRBJ1-2; DNA: TGTGCCAGCAGCCGAGAGGAGGGACGATTAGCCTATGGCTACACCTTC; CDR3: CASSREEGRLAYGYTF
size: .; D: .; V: TRBV2; J: TRBJ2-3; DNA: TGTGCCAGCAGTGGAGGTGGTGCCAGGGCGACAGATACGCAGTATTTT; CDR3: CASSGGGARATDTQYF
size: .; D: .; V: TRBV28; J: TRBJ1-2; DNA: TGTGCCAGCAGTCCCCGTCGGGTCGGCTATGGCTACACCTTC; CDR3: CASSPRRVGYGYTF
size: .; D: .; V: TRBV7-8; J: TRBJ1-5; DNA: TGTGCCAGCAGCCTCGACAGATATCAGCCCCAGCATTTT; CDR3: CASSLDRYQPQHF
size: .; D: .; V: TRBV6-1; J: TRBJ2-2; DNA: TGTGCCAGCATGCGGGACGGTGGAACCGGGGAGCTGTTTTTT; CDR3: CASMRDGGTGELFF
size: .; D: TRBD2; V: TRBV28; J: TRBJ2-7; DNA: TGTGCCAGCAGTCAGGGTCTAGCGGGGGACTACGAGCAGTACTTC; CDR3: CASSQGLAGDYEQYF
size: .; D: TRBD2; V: TRBV4-2; J: TRBJ2-5; DNA: TGTGCCAGCAGCCAAGATTTCGCATGGAGCGGGGGGGCCGGAGAGACCCAGTACTTC; CDR3: CASSQDFAWSGGAGETQYF
size: .; D: TRBD2; V: TRBV6-2/TRBV6-3; J: TRBJ2-1; DNA: TGTGCCAGCAGTACGGGACTAGCGGGATCCCTCTTC; CDR3: CASSTGLAGSLF
size: .; D: .; V: TRBV28; J: TRBJ2-7; DNA: TGTGCCAGCAGTTTCGGAGGGCCCTACGAGCAGTACTTC; CDR3: CASSFGGPYEQYF
size: .; D: TRBD2; V: TRBV7-9; J: TRBJ2-5; DNA: TGTGCCAGCGGGGGGGGACCGTCGTACCAAGAGACCCAGTACTTC; CDR3: CASGGGPSYQETQYF
size: .; D: .; V: TRBV18; J: TRBJ2-2; DNA: TGTGCCAGCTCACCAATCCGGGGAACCGGGGAGCTGTTTTTT; CDR3: CASSPIRGTGELFF
size: medium-sized; D: .; V: TRBV6-4; J: TRBJ1-5; DNA: TGTGCCAGCAGTGACAATCCAAATCAGCCCCAGCATTTT; CDR3: CASSDNPNQPQHF
size: .; D: .; V: TRBV7-2; J: TRBJ1-1; DNA: TGTGCCAGCAGCTTTAGCTCAAGGAGGCGCACTGAAGCTTTCTTT; CDR3: CASSFSSRRRTEAFF
size: .; D: TRBD2; V: TRBV19; J: TRBJ2-1; DNA: TGTGCCAGTGCGAAGGGACTAGCGGGAAACAATGAGCAGTTCTTC; CDR3: CASAKGLAGNNEQFF
size: few; D: TRBD1; V: TRBV27; J: TRBJ1-3; DNA: TGTGCCAGCAGACGACAGGGTTCAAACACCATATATTTT; CDR3: CASRRQGSNTIYF
size: .; D: TRBD1; V: TRBV3-1/TRBV3-2; J: TRBJ1-6; DNA: TGTGCCAGCAGCCAAGGACAGGGCTCCTATAATTCACCCCTCCACTTT; CDR3: CASSQGQGSYNSPLHF
size: .; D: .; V: TRBV6-5; J: TRBJ2-7; DNA: TGTGCCAGCAGTTACTCGATCAGGGACGAGCAGTACTTC; CDR3: CASSYSIRDEQYF
size: .; D: .; V: TRBV2; J: TRBJ2-3; DNA: TGTGCCAGCAGTGAAGGGGCCCAGCGGAGCACAGATACGCAGTATTTT; CDR3: CASSEGAQRSTDTQYF